This passage covers 32 T cell receptor beta chains from one sample sequenced in a study of blood T cell repertoires in COVID-19. Only in-frame clones appear in the TCRdb table, and some are missing; sequencing was by immunoSEQ multiplex PCR. This sample yields tens of thousands of clones, of which 75% to 85% are seen a single time; 25% to 30% belongs to the top ten. The material sequenced was peripheral blood. These receptors originate from a human donor in a cohort sampled during active COVID-19.

The genes are TRBV12-3 or TRBV12-4 and TRBJ1-1; 8 bases match TRBD1. CDR3 length equals 12 residues. The junction had 9 bases not matched to a gene; V was cut back by 8 bases and J by 10 bases. The CDR3 here is CASGRTGKRAFF. The CDR3 DNA reads TGTGCCAGCGGGCGGACAGGGAAGAGAGCTTTCTTT.

This chain links TRBV5-1 with TRBJ2-7; 13 nucleotides agree with TRBD2. This CDR3 is 17 amino acids long. Germline V gives CDR1 SGHRS, CDR2 YFSETQ. J was trimmed by 0 bases and V by 1 base; bases with no gene match: 4. The CDR3 protein is CASSLSTSGGHSYEQYF. For the CDR3, the DNA is TGCGCCAGCAGCTTGTCGACTAGCGGGGGGCACTCCTACGAGCAGTACTTC.

The rearrangement links TRBV18 to TRBJ2-7; 8 bases match TRBD1. Per germline, CDR1 KGHSH and CDR2 LQKENI. After removal of 0 bases from V and 5 bases from J, the junction contained 6 bases not matched to a gene. The CDR3 has 15 amino acids. CDR3 loop: CASSPPGRGLNEQYF. CDR3 nucleotides: TGTGCCAGCTCACCACCCGGCAGGGGGCTAAACGAGCAGTACTTC.

This rearrangement joins TRBV6-1 to TRBJ1-3, with a possible D match to TRBD1 (6 bases). The germline CDR1 and CDR2 sequences are MNHNS and SASEGT. This CDR3 has 14 residues. Trimming left V 1 base short and J 4 bases short, with 8 bases between. The CDR3, as DNA: TGTGCCAGCAGTGAAGGGGGGGGCGGAAACACCATATATTTT. Translated: CASSEGGGGNTIYF.

J is TRBJ2-5 and V is TRBV5-1; D may be TRBD2 (5 bases). The CDR3 consists of 12 residues. V lost 2 bases and J lost 4, with 6 bases in between. CDR1 SGHRS and CDR2 YFSETQ come from the germline V gene. CDR3 nucleotide sequence: TGCGCCAGCAGCTTCCGGGGAGAGACCCAGTACTTC. The encoded protein is CASSFRGETQYF.

The table lists this clone with a few counts. CDR3 amino acids: CATSRGQGAVSPLHF. In DNA form, the CDR3 reads TGTGCCACCAGCAGAGGACAGGGGGCGGTTTCACCCCTCCACTTT. The chain joins TRBV15 to TRBJ1-6, with 10 bases identical to TRBD1. Germline V CDR1 and CDR2: LNHNV, YYDKDF (reference sequence). V lost 1 base and J lost 9; bases outside the gene matches: 3. This CDR3 spans 15 amino acids.

The chain couples TRBV7-9 to TRBJ2-7, with unresolved D. The germline gives CDR1 SEHNR, CDR2 FQNEAQ (reference sequence). V lost 1 base and J lost 1, with 5 bases in between. The CDR3 extends over 13 amino acids. As DNA, the CDR3 is TGTGCCAGCAGCTTAGTTTATTCCTACGAGCAGTACTTC. It yields the protein CASSLVYSYEQYF.

This chain joins TRBV18 and TRBJ2-5; TRBD1 aligns across 7 bases. CDR3 length equals 14 residues. Germline CDR1 reads KGHSH; CDR2 reads LQKENI. V lost 7 bases, J lost 2 bases, and 7 bases stayed unmatched. The CDR3 here is CASLDGTVQETQYF. The CDR3 nucleotides are TGTGCCAGCTTGGATGGGACAGTACAAGAGACCCAGTACTTC. Filled out from reference TRBV18 and TRBJ2-5, the complete variable domain reads NAGVMQNPRHLVRRRGQEARLRCSPMKGHSHVYWYRQLPEEGLKFMVYLQKENIIDESGMPKERFSAEFPKEGPSILRIQQVVRGDSAAYFCASLDGTVQETQYFGPGTRLLVL.

V gene TRBV18 combines with J gene TRBJ1-1; 12 nucleotides match TRBD1. Germline trimming cut 5 bases from V and 5 bases from J; bases unmatched to any gene: 12. The CDR3 totals 17 residues. Germline lookup yields CDR1 KGHSH and CDR2 LQKENI. CDR3 region: CASSSSGTGGSGTEAFF. The CDR3 DNA sequence: TGTGCCAGCTCAAGCTCCGGGACAGGGGGCTCTGGTACTGAAGCTTTCTTT.

This chain links TRBV11-2 with TRBJ1-2; D is undetermined. Germline V gives CDR1 SGHAT, CDR2 FQNNGV. The CDR3 totals 14 residues. The V end lost 3 bases, the J end lost 1 base, and 9 bases lay between the germline ends. The CDR3 loop is CASSFGSGNYGYTF. CDR3 bases: TGTGCCAGCAGCTTCGGGAGCGGTAACTATGGCTACACCTTC.

This chain uses TRBV30 with TRBJ2-1, with D hard to call. This CDR3 comprises 12 residues. V dropped 1 base and J dropped 6 bases, with 7 bases sitting between them. Per the germline V gene, CDR1 is GTSNPN and CDR2 is SVGIG (reference sequence). The CDR3 nucleotides read TGTGCCTGGAGTGCCTTCCCCAATGAGCAGTTCTTC. Translation gives CAWSAFPNEQFF.

V gene TRBV3-1 (or the pseudogene TRBV3-2) combines with J gene TRBJ1-2; tentative D call: TRBD1 (5 bases). CDR3 size: 13 residues. Between the trimmed V and J ends, which lost 8 bases and 2 bases, there was a span of 12 bases. Germline V gene lookup returns CDR1 LGHDT and CDR2 YNNKEL (reference sequence). The CDR3 reads CASRPPGNYGYTF. CDR3 DNA sequence: TGTGCCAGCCGTCCGCCAGGGAACTATGGCTACACCTTC.

The V call is TRBV6-2 or TRBV6-3, the J call TRBJ2-1, with 7 bases fitting TRBD2. J was trimmed by 0 bases and V by 2 bases; bases with no gene match: 1. The CDR3 sequence is 15 residues long. In germline, CDR1 is MNHEY, CDR2 SVGEGT. The CDR3 region is CASSYRDYSYNEQFF. As DNA, the CDR3 is TGTGCCAGCAGTTACCGGGACTACTCCTACAATGAGCAGTTCTTC.

The chain links TRBV29-1 to TRBJ2-3; TRBD1 matches 7 bases. Germline loops: CDR1 SQVTM, CDR2 ANQGSEA. The CDR3 spans 13 residues. With V trimmed by 3 bases and J by 2 bases, 2 bases remained unmatched. CDR3 DNA: TGCAGCGTTGAGGACAGGTCCACAGATACGCAGTATTTT. Translating it yields CSVEDRSTDTQYF.

The chain couples TRBV7-7 to TRBJ2-5; the D gene is possibly TRBD2 (5 bases). Germline CDR1 reads SSHAT; CDR2 reads FNYEAQ (reference sequence). This CDR3 has 13 residues. V was clipped by 4 bases and J by 3 bases, with 9 bases between them. The CDR3 sequence is CASSYDYEETQYF. The CDR3 DNA is TGTGCCAGCAGCTATGACTATGAAGAGACCCAGTACTTC.

This clone was seen just once. The rearrangement links TRBV5-1 to TRBJ1-2; D is perhaps TRBD1 (6 bases). Germline V gene data show CDR1 as SGHRS and CDR2 as YFSETQ. The V and J ends lost 0 bases and 6 bases respectively, with 12 bases between them. The CDR3 consists of 14 residues. The CDR3 DNA follows: TGCGCCAGCAGCTTGGAGCGGGGGCGCGATGGCTACACCTTC. Its protein is CASSLERGRDGYTF.

This clone was found once. The J gene is TRBJ2-3, the V gene TRBV3-1 (or the pseudogene TRBV3-2), with 7 bases aligning to TRBD1. V shed 4 bases, J shed 10 bases, and the junction held 5 bases outside the gene matches. The CDR3 is 12 amino acids. Looked up from germline, CDR1 is LGHDT and CDR2 is YNNKEL (reference sequence). CDR3 DNA sequence: TGTGCCAGCAGCCCACTCAGGGGGTCGCAGTATTTT. Its protein product is CASSPLRGSQYF.

This sequence joins TRBV19 and TRBJ2-1; TRBD1 is a possible D gene (6 bases). V gave up 2 bases and J gave up 2 bases, with 7 bases separating them. Germline CDR1 reads LNHDA; CDR2 reads SQIVND (reference sequence). This CDR3 has 14 residues. CDR3 DNA: TGTGCCAGTAGTATACAGGGGCCCTACAATGAGCAGTTCTTC. Its translation is CASSIQGPYNEQFF.

The rearrangement uses TRBV3-1 (or the pseudogene TRBV3-2) and TRBJ2-2; TRBD1 matches at 7 bases. Looked up from germline, CDR1 is LGHDT and CDR2 is YNNKEL (reference sequence). Trimming removed 5 bases from V and 5 bases from J; junction bases left unmatched: 11. CDR3 size: 16 residues. CDR3 sequence (DNA): TGTGCCAGCAGCTCGTACATGTACAGGGGAACCGGGGAGCTGTTTTTT. It encodes CASSSYMYRGTGELFF.

The V and J genes are TRBV3-1 (or the pseudogene TRBV3-2) and TRBJ2-2; TRBD2 matches 10 bases. V dropped 2 bases and J dropped 5; count of bases not matched to a gene: 11. Germline assignment: CDR1 LGHDT and CDR2 YNNKEL (reference sequence). CDR3 length: 18 residues. As DNA, the CDR3 is TGTGCCAGCAGCCAATTTGTGATAGCGGGGGGACAAACCGGGGAGCTGTTTTTT. Translation: CASSQFVIAGGQTGELFF.

This clone was counted a few times. The V gene is TRBV7-9, the J gene TRBJ2-1; perhaps TRBD1 as D (6 bases). CDR1 is SEHNR and CDR2 is FQNEAQ in the germline V gene (reference sequence). The CDR3 has 12 amino acids. V lost 5 bases and J lost 11, with 13 bases in between. In nucleotides, the CDR3 is TGTGCCAGCAGCCTACAGGGCTGGAAGCAGTTCTTC. Translated, it gives CASSLQGWKQFF.

The V call is TRBV12-3 or TRBV12-4, the J call TRBJ2-5, with 8 bases aligning to TRBD2. With V trimmed by 3 bases and J by 4 bases, 1 base remained unmatched. CDR3 length: 13 residues. This CDR3 is CASSFGTRETQYF. CDR3 sequence (DNA): TGTGCCAGCAGTTTCGGGACTAGAGAGACCCAGTACTTC.

V gene TRBV18 combines with J gene TRBJ2-6; TRBD2 is a possible D gene (6 bases). The germline V gene has CDR1 KGHSH and CDR2 LQKENI. With 3 bases removed from V and 4 bases from J, the gap between germline ends came to 13 bases. The CDR3 covers 16 residues. DNA for the CDR3: TGTGCCAGCTCACCCGCACTAGCTACAGGGGCCAACGTCCTGACTTTC. This encodes CASSPALATGANVLTF.

The chain couples TRBV14 to TRBJ1-2; D is possibly TRBD1 (5 bases). The V end lost 4 bases, the J end lost 6 bases, and 15 bases lay between the germline ends. From germline, CDR1 is SGHDN and CDR2 FVKESK. CDR3 length equals 14 residues. CDR3: CASSPLGGENGYTF. CDR3 DNA: TGTGCCAGCAGCCCCCTGGGGGGGGAGAATGGCTACACCTTC. Using reference TRBV14 and TRBJ1-2 for the parts outside the CDR3, the full variable domain is EAGVTQFPSHSVIEKGQTVTLRCDPISGHDNLYWYRRVMGKEIKFLLHFVKESKQDESGMPNNRFLAERTGGTYSTLKVQPAELEDSGVYFCASSPLGGENGYTFGSGTRLTVV.

The chain joins TRBV19 to TRBJ2-3; TRBD1 matches at 7 bases. Trimming took 3 bases from V and 7 from J; bases not matched to a gene: 7. From germline, CDR1 is LNHDA and CDR2 SQIVND (reference sequence). The CDR3 has 14 amino acids. CDR3 loop: CASSMVRGLNTQYF. The CDR3 DNA follows: TGTGCCAGTAGTATGGTTAGGGGGCTGAATACGCAGTATTTT.

The chain couples TRBV2 to TRBJ2-2; 7 bases align to TRBD1. This CDR3 is 13 amino acids long. The germline CDR1 and CDR2 sequences are SNHLY and FYNNEI. Losses at the gene ends were 7 bases for V and 6 bases for J; bases not matched to a gene: 5. CDR3 sequence reads: CASIVDRAGELFF. For the CDR3, the DNA is TGTGCCAGCATTGTCGACAGGGCCGGGGAGCTGTTTTTT.

The chain couples TRBV6-5 to TRBJ2-5; 10 bases are a match to TRBD1. The CDR3 consists of 14 residues. Looked up from germline, CDR1 is MNHEY and CDR2 is SVGAGI. Trimming at V came to 2 bases and at J to 4 bases, leaving 1 base not matched to a gene. As DNA, the CDR3 is TGTGCCAGCAGTTACGACAGGGGGCGAGAGACCCAGTACTTC. It translates to CASSYDRGRETQYF.

The chain uses TRBV5-1 and TRBJ2-1; 8 nucleotides line up with TRBD1. The length of the CDR3 is 14 residues. The germline V gene encodes CDR1 SGHRS and CDR2 YFSETQ. The junction had 3 bases not matched to a gene; V was cut back by 4 bases and J by 3 bases. The CDR3 reads CASSAGTGYNEQFF. The CDR3, as DNA: TGCGCCAGCAGCGCCGGGACAGGCTACAATGAGCAGTTCTTC.

This clone occurred a few times. The CDR3 here is CASSQVLTGRTEAFF. CDR3 DNA: TGTGCCAGCTCTCAAGTACTGACAGGGCGGACTGAAGCTTTCTTT. This rearrangement joins TRBV18 to TRBJ1-1; 7 positions agree with TRBD1. Germline CDR1 is KGHSH and CDR2 is LQKENI. V shed 6 bases, J shed 5 bases, and the junction held 12 bases outside the gene matches. The CDR3 is made up of 15 amino acids.

The chain couples TRBV5-1 to TRBJ2-2; D remains ambiguous. Germline V CDR1 and CDR2: SGHRS, YFSETQ. Trimming pared 0 bases from V and 7 bases from J, leaving 7 bases between. The CDR3 loop spans 13 amino acids. CDR3 nucleotide sequence: TGCGCCAGCAGCTTGGGGCAGAACGGGGAGCTGTTTTTT. Protein product: CASSLGQNGELFF.

The chain recombines TRBV3-1 (or the pseudogene TRBV3-2) with TRBJ2-3; TRBD2 matches at 14 bases. The CDR3 has 16 amino acids. Per the germline V gene, CDR1 is LGHDT and CDR2 is YNNKEL (reference sequence). J was trimmed by 2 bases and V by 5 bases; bases with no gene match: 3. CDR3 in amino acids: CASSWTSGGHTDTQYF. CDR3 bases: TGTGCCAGCAGCTGGACTAGCGGGGGGCACACAGATACGCAGTATTTT.

The chain employs TRBV21-1 and TRBJ2-5; the listed D gene, TRBD2, was not tested against the DNA. TRBV21-1 is a documented pseudogene. There are 15 residues in the CDR3. The CDR3 here is CASSKISRVQETQYF. CDR3 DNA: TGTGCCAGCAGCAAAATCTCGCGGGTTCAAGAGACCCAGTACTTC.